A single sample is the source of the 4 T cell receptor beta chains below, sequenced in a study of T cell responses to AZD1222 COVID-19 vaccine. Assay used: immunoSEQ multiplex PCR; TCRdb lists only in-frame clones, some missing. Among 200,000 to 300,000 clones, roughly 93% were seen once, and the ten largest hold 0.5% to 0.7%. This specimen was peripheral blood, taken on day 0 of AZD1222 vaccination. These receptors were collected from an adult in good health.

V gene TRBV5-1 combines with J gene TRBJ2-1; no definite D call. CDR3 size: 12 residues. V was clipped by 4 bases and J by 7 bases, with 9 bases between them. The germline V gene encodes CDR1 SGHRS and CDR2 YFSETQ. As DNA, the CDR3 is TGCGCCAGCAGCGCAAACTTAAATGAGCAGTTCTTC. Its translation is CASSANLNEQFF.

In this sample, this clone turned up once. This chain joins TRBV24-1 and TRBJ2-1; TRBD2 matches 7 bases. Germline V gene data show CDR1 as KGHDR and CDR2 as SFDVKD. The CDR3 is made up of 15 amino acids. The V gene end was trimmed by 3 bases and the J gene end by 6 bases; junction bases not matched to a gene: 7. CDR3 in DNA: TGTGCCACCAGTGATCGGGGGGAGAGAATCAATGAGCAGTTCTTC. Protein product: CATSDRGERINEQFF.

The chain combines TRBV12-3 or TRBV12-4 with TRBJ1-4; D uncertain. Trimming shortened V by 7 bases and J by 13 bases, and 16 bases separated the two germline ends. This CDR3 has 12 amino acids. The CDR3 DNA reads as TGTGCCAGCACTCCTTCCGGTATTAGACTGTTTTTT. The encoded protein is CASTPSGIRLFF.

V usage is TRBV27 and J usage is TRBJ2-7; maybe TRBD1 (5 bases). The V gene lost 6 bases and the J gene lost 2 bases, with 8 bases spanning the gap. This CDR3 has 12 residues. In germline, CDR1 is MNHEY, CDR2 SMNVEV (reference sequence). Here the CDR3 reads CASRGRAYEQYF. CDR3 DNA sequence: TGTGCCAGCAGAGGCAGGGCCTACGAGCAGTACTTC.